These 3 T cell receptor beta chains were sequenced from one sample in a study of blood T cell repertoires in COVID-19. Sequencing used immunoSEQ multiplex PCR; TCRdb keeps in-frame clones, though not all of them. Seen here are about 330,000 clones, around 90% observed once, and the top ten hold roughly 20%. Sequencing was done on a sample of PBMCs or T cells enriched from blood (not recorded which). Source of these receptors: a woman aged 25 to 39 who had recovered from COVID-19.

The V call is TRBV19, the J call TRBJ1-4; possibly TRBD1 for D (5 bases). In germline, CDR1 is LNHDA, CDR2 SQIVND (reference sequence). CDR3 length equals 13 residues. Between the trimmed V and J ends, which lost 3 bases and 8 bases, there was a span of 10 bases. CDR3 nucleotide sequence: TGTGCCAGTAGTATGAGGAGGGGAGAAAAACTGTTTTTT. This sequence encodes CASSMRRGEKLFF.

As regards this clone: The junction does not match germline at one end; this may be a read error. This rearrangement joins TRBV4-3 to TRBJ2-7, with D unclear. In germline, CDR1 is LGHNA, CDR2 YSLEER. The CDR3 covers 13 residues. This CDR3 reads CASSQDNTLEQYF. CDR3 nucleotides: TGCGCCAGCAGTCAAGACAATACTCTAGAGCAGTACTTC.

The CDR3 DNA sequence: TGTGCCAGCAGAGGGACAGGGACCTATGGCTACACCTTC. This encodes CASRGTGTYGYTF. V and J are TRBV27 and TRBJ1-2, with TRBD1 matching over 9 bases. The CDR3 contains 13 residues. Trimming took 6 bases from V and 4 from J; bases not matched to a gene: 3. Germline V gives CDR1 MNHEY, CDR2 SMNVEV (reference sequence).